These 13 T cell receptor beta chains share one sample of origin, sequenced in a study of Graves' ophthalmopathy and Graves' hyperthyroidism (dated by TCRdb to between 2018 and 2020). Sequencing relied on an Illumina HiSeq 2000. For repertoire sequencing, the TCR beta CDR3 regions were amplified from RNA transcripts. The first round was an RT-PCR using HTBI primers with the Qiagen OneStep RT-PCR kit, and this first round was followed by a second-round multiplex PCR, then size selection and purification. TCRdb reworked the public reads: Q25 trimming with fastp, MiXCR clone assembly, productive beta chains retained. Every entry covers one CDR3 protein and lists the most common genes and DNA from its rows. Here the sample has over 500,000 distinct CDR3 sequences; 22% occur a single time. The biggest ten clones account for around 7% of the sample. The specimen was peripheral blood. The receptors derive from a woman aged 18-29 years with stable Graves' hyperthyroidism. Some clones in this sample may be carry-over from other donors' samples. Donor details come from another sample of the same person, matched by shared clones.

This clonotype was detected many times. The chain joins TRBV10-3 to TRBJ2-7; 15 bases align to TRBD2. Germline V gene lookup returns CDR1 ENHRY and CDR2 SYGVKD. V trimming: 4 bases; J trimming: 4 bases; junction bases outside the gene matches: 5. The length of the CDR3 is 16 residues. CDR3 coding DNA: TGTGCCATCAGTGCGTCAGGGACTAGCGGGAGGTACGAGCAGTACTTC. Protein: CAISASGTSGRYEQYF.

This clonotype has a count of ten or more. The chain employs TRBV12-3 or TRBV12-4 and TRBJ2-7; D not resolved. The CDR3 contains 11 residues. Trimming stripped 4 bases from V and 5 bases from J, with 6 bases between. CDR3 sequence: CASSSYDEQYF. CDR3 sequence (DNA): TGTGCCAGCAGTTCATATGACGAGCAGTACTTC.

This clonotype was detected ten times or more. This sequence joins TRBV4-1 and TRBJ1-2, with 7 bases fitting TRBD1. V trimming: 0 bases; J trimming: 7 bases; junction bases outside the gene matches: 11. The CDR3 has 16 residues. Germline values: CDR1 MGHRA, CDR2 YSYEKL. CDR3 region: CASSQDLGDSARGYTF. The DNA of the CDR3 is TGCGCCAGCAGCCAAGATCTCGGGGACAGTGCTCGTGGCTACACCTTC.

This clonotype was recorded many times. The gene calls are TRBV9 and TRBJ1-1; D not certain. CDR3 length equals 14 residues. Germline assignment: CDR1 SGDLS and CDR2 YYNGEE. The germline V and J ends were trimmed by 0 bases and 3 bases, with 9 bases remaining between them. CDR3 sequence reads: CASSVGSPDTEAFF. The CDR3 bases are TGTGCCAGCAGCGTAGGTTCACCGGACACTGAAGCTTTCTTT. Using reference TRBV9 and TRBJ1-1 for the parts outside the CDR3, the full variable domain is DSGVTQTPKHLITATGQRVTLRCSPRSGDLSVYWYQQSLDQGLQFLIQYYNGEERAKGNILERFSAQQFPDLHSELNLSSLELGDSALYFCASSVGSPDTEAFFGQGTRLTVV.

Remarks on this clonotype: Since a much larger clone is just one base distant, this may be a read error. The rearrangement links TRBV2 to TRBJ2-5; possibly TRBD2 for D (6 bases). This CDR3 has 14 residues. Germline V gives CDR1 SNHLY, CDR2 FYNNEI. V dropped 10 bases and J dropped 1 base, with 16 bases sitting between them. CDR3 sequence reads: CAIGWRGLQETQYF. CDR3 nucleotide sequence: TGTGCCATCGGGTGGCGGGGCCTCCAAGAGACCCAGTACTTC. Full variable domain (remainder filled in from reference TRBV2 and TRBJ2-5): EPEVTQTPSHQVTQMGQEVILRCVPISNHLYFYWYRQILGQKVEFLVSFYNNEISEKSEIFDDQFSVERPDGSNFTLKIRSTKLEDSAMYFCAIGWRGLQETQYFGPGTRLLVL.

The table lists this clonotype with many counts. The chain couples TRBV2 to TRBJ2-5; 14 bases align to TRBD2. The CDR3 loop spans 15 amino acids. Losses at the gene ends were 9 bases for V and 4 bases for J; bases not matched to a gene: 7. Germline CDR1 reads SNHLY; CDR2 reads FYNNEI. The CDR3 nucleotides read TGTGCCAGTTCTAAGGGACTAGCGGGGGTAGAGACCCAGTACTTC. It translates to CASSKGLAGVETQYF.

The rearrangement links TRBV13 to TRBJ1-1; D not resolved. The CDR3 runs to 15 residues. The germline V and J ends were trimmed by 10 bases and 0 bases, with 18 bases remaining between them. Germline V gene lookup returns CDR1 PRHDT and CDR2 FYEKMQ (reference sequence). The CDR3 DNA is TGTGCCACCTTAGACTTCTCAGGAATGAACACTGAAGCTTTCTTT. Translation gives CATLDFSGMNTEAFF.

This clonotype came up many times. This chain uses TRBV28 with TRBJ1-5; D unresolved. The germline V and J ends were trimmed by 6 bases and 2 bases, with 14 bases remaining between them. Germline CDR1 is MDHEN and CDR2 is SYDVKM. This CDR3 has 15 residues. For the CDR3, the DNA is TGTGCCAGCAGAGGAGGTGAAACGGGCAATCAGCCCCAGCATTTT. Translated: CASRGGETGNQPQHF.

There are many counts of this clonotype. The chain links TRBV10-3 to TRBJ2-5; the D is unclear. Germline V lookup: CDR1 ENHRY, CDR2 SYGVKD. V gave up 3 bases and J gave up 3 bases, with 8 bases separating them. This CDR3 has 13 amino acids. This chain's CDR3 is CAISDYKEETQYF. For the CDR3, the DNA is TGTGCCATCAGTGACTACAAGGAAGAGACCCAGTACTTC.

Ten or more counts support this clonotype. CDR3 residues: CASSLDGFEQYF. In nucleotides, the CDR3 is TGTGCCAGCAGCTTAGATGGGTTCGAGCAGTACTTC. J is TRBJ2-7 and V is TRBV11-3; no clear D gene. V shed 0 bases and J shed 6 bases, with 6 bases lying between them. Germline CDR1 reads SGHNT; CDR2 reads YENEEA. The CDR3 sequence is 12 residues long.

This clonotype was observed a few times. The rearrangement joins TRBV5-1 to TRBJ2-7; D might be TRBD2 (6 bases). The germline V and J ends were trimmed by 0 bases and 6 bases, with 22 bases remaining between them. The germline CDR1 and CDR2 sequences are SGHRS and YFSETQ. This CDR3 has 17 residues. In nucleotides, the CDR3 is TGCGCCAGCAGCTTGGGGTCCGTTGGGGGGAGCCGCGGCGAGCAGTACTTC. As protein: CASSLGSVGGSRGEQYF. The full variable domain, with the rest looked up from reference TRBV5-1 and TRBJ2-7, is KAGVTQTPRYLIKTRGQQVTLSCSPISGHRSVSWYQQTPGQGLQFLFEYFSETQRNKGNFPGRFSGRQFSNSRSEMNVSTLELGDSALYLCASSLGSVGGSRGEQYFGPGTRLTVT.

This clonotype showed up just a few times. The chain has TRBV5-1 and TRBJ2-7; a possible D gene is TRBD1 (5 bases). V was shortened by 3 bases and J by 2 bases, with 24 bases between the two germline ends. The CDR3 totals 18 residues. Per the germline V gene, CDR1 is SGHRS and CDR2 is YFSETQ. CDR3 sequence: CASSSGPVTEWSTYEQYF. The CDR3 coding sequence is TGCGCCAGCAGCTCTGGCCCCGTGACAGAGTGGAGTACCTACGAGCAGTACTTC.

This sequence joins TRBV2 and TRBJ1-1, with D maybe TRBD1 (6 bases). The CDR3 has 14 residues. The germline gives CDR1 SNHLY, CDR2 FYNNEI. The ends were cut back, 3 bases at V and 4 bases at J, with 12 bases in the middle. The CDR3 is CASSDTGMSTEAFF. The CDR3 bases are TGTGCCAGCAGTGACACAGGGATGAGCACTGAAGCTTTCTTT.